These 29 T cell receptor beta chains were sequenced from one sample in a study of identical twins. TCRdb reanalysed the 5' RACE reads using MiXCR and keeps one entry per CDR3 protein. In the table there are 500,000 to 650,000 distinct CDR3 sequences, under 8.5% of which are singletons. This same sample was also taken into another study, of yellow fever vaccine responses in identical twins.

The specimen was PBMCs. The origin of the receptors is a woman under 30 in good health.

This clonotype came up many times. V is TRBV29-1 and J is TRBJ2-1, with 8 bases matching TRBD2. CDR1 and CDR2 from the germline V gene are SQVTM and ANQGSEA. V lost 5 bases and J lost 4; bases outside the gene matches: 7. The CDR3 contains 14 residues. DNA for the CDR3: TGCAGCGTTTTATTAGCGGGACTTTACAATGAGCAGTTCTTC. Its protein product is CSVLLAGLYNEQFF.

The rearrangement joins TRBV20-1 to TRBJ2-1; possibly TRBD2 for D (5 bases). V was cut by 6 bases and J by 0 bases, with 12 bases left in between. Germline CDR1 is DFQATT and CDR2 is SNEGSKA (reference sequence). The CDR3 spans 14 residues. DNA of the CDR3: TGCAGTGCCAAGCCCCGGGACTCCTACAATGAGCAGTTCTTC. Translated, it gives CSAKPRDSYNEQFF.

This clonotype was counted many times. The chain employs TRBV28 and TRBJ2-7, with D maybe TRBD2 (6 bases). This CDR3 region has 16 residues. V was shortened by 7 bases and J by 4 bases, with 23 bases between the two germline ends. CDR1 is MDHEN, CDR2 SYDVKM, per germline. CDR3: CASTVGREPSLYEQYF. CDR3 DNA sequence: TGTGCCAGCACCGTCGGACGGGAGCCAAGTCTTTACGAGCAGTACTTC.

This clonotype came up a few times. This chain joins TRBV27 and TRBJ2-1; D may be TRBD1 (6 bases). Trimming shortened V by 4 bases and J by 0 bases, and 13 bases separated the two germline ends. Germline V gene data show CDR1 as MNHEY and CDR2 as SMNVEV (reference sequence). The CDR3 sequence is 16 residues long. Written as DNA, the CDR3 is TGTGCCAGCAGTTCCTCCAGAGGGGGCTCCTACAATGAGCAGTTCTTC. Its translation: CASSSSRGGSYNEQFF.

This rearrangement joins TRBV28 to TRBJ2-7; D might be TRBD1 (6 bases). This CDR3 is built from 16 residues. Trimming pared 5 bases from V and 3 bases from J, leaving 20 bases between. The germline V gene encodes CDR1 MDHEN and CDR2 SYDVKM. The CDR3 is CASSPEPGQIIYEQYF. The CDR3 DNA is TGTGCCAGCAGTCCAGAACCGGGACAAATTATCTACGAGCAGTACTTC.

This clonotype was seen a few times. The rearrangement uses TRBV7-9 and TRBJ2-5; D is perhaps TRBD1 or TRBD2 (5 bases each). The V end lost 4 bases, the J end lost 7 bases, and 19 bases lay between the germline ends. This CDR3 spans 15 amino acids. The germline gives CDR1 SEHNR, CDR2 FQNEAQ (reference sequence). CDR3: CASSSPTGTRGTQYF. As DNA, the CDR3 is TGTGCCAGCAGCTCACCGACTGGGACGAGGGGGACCCAGTACTTC. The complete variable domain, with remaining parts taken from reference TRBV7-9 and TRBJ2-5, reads DTGVSQNPRHKITKRGQNVTFRCDPISEHNRLYWYRQTLGQGPEFLTYFQNEAQLEKSRLLSDRFSAERPKGSFSTLEIQRTEQGDSAMYLCASSSPTGTRGTQYFGPGTRLLVL.

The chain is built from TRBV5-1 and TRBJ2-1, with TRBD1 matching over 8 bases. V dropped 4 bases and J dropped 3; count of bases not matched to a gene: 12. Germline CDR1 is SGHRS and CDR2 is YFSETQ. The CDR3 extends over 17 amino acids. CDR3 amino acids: CASSLQGASRDYNEQFF. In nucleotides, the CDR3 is TGCGCCAGCAGCCTCCAGGGGGCCTCGCGGGACTACAATGAGCAGTTCTTC.

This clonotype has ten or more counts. The CDR3 is CASSQGAGTGFSGELFF. In DNA, the CDR3 is TGCGCCAGCAGCCAAGGGGCCGGGACAGGGTTTTCCGGGGAGCTGTTTTTT. This rearrangement joins TRBV4-1 to TRBJ2-2, with 9 bases matching TRBD1. This CDR3 is 17 amino acids long. Germline CDR1 and CDR2: MGHRA and YSYEKL. V shed 1 base and J 6 bases; nucleotides not matched to a gene: 9.

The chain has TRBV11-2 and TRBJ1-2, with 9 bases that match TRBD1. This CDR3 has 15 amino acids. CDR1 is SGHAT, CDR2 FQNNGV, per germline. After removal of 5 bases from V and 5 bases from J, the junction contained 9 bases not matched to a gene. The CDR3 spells CASSADRGIGYGYTF. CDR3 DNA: TGTGCCAGCAGCGCCGACAGGGGGATAGGTTATGGCTACACCTTC.

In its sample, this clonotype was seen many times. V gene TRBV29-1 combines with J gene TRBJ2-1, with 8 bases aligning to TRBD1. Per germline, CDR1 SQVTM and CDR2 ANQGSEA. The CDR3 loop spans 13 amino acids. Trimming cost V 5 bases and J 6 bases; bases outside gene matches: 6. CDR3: CSVTGTGPNEQFF. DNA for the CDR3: TGCAGCGTTACCGGGACAGGACCCAATGAGCAGTTCTTC.

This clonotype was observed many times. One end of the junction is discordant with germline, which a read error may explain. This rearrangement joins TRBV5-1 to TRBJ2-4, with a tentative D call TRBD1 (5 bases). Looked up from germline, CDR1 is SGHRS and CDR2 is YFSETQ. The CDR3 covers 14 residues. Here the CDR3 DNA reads TGTGCCAGCAGTTTGGGGCTAGCCAAAAACATTCAGTACTTC. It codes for CASSLGLAKNIQYF.

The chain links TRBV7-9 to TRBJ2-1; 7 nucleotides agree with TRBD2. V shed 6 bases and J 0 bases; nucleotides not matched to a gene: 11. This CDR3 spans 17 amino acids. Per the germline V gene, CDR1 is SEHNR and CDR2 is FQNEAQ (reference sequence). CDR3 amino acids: CASSTNRGSNSYNEQFF. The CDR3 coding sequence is TGTGCCAGCAGTACAAACCGCGGGAGTAACTCCTACAATGAGCAGTTCTTC.

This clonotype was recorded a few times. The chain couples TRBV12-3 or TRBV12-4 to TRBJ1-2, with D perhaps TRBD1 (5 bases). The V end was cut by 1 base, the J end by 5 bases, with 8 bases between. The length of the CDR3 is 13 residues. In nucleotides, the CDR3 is TGTGCCAGCAGTTTAGTCGGGGGGTATGGCTACACCTTC. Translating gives CASSLVGGYGYTF.

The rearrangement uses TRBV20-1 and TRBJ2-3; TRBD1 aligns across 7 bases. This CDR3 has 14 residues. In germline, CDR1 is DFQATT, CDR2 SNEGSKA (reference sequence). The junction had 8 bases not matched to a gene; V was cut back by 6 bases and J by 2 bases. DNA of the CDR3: TGCAGTGCCTCGAGTGGGACAGCCACAGATACGCAGTATTTT. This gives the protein CSASSGTATDTQYF.

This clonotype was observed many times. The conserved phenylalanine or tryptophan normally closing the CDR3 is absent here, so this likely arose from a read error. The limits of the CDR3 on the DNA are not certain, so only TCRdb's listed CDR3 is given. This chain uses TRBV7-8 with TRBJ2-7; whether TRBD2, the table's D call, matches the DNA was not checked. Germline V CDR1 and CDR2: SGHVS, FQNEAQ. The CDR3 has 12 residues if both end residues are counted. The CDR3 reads CASSLDGTSVSL.

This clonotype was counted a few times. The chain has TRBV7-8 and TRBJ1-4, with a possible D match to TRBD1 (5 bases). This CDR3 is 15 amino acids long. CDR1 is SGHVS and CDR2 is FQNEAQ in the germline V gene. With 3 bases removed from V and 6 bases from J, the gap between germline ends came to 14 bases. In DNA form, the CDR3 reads TGTGCCAGCAGCTTCTCTGACAGACTTTATGAAAAACTGTTTTTT. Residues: CASSFSDRLYEKLFF. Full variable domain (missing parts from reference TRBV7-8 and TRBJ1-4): GAGVSQSPRYKVAKRGQDVALRCDPISGHVSLFWYQQALGQGPEFLTYFQNEAQLDKSGLPSDRFFAERPEGSVSTLKIQRTQQEDSAVYLCASSFSDRLYEKLFFGSGTQLSVL.

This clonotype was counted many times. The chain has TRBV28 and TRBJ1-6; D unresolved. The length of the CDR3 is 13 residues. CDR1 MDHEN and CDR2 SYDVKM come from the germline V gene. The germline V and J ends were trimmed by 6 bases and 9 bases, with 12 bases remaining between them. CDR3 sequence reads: CASRQTWSSPLHF. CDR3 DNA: TGTGCCAGCAGACAAACATGGAGTTCACCCCTCCACTTT. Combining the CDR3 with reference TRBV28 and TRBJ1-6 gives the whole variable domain DVKVTQSSRYLVKRTGEKVFLECVQDMDHENMFWYRQDPGLGLRLIYFSYDVKMKEKGDIPEGYSVSREKKERFSLILESASTNQTSMYLCASRQTWSSPLHFGNGTRLTVT.

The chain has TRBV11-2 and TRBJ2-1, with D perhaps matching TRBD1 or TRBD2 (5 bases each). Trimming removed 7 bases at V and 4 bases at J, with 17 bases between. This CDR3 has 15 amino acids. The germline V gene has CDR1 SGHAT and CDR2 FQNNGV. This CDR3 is CASTAGATRYNEQFF. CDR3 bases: TGTGCCAGCACCGCCGGGGCCACGCGGTACAATGAGCAGTTCTTC.

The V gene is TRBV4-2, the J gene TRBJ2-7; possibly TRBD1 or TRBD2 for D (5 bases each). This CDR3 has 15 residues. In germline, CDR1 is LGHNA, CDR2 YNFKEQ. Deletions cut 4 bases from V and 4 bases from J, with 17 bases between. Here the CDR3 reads CASSPTGTGGYEQYF. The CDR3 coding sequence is TGTGCCAGCAGCCCGACCGGAACAGGAGGTTACGAGCAGTACTTC.

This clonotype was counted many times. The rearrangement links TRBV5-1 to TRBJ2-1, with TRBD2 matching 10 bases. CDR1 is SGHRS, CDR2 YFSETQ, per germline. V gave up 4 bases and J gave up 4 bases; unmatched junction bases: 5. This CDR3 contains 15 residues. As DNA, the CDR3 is TGCGCCAGCAGCCGTACTAGCGGGGAGTACAATGAGCAGTTCTTC. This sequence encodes CASSRTSGEYNEQFF.

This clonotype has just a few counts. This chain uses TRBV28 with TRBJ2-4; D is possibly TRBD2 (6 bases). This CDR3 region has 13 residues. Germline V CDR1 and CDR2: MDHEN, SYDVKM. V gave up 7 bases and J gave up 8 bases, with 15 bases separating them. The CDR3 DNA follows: TGTGCCAGCACTGCAGGAGGGAATGACATTCAGTACTTC. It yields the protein CASTAGGNDIQYF.

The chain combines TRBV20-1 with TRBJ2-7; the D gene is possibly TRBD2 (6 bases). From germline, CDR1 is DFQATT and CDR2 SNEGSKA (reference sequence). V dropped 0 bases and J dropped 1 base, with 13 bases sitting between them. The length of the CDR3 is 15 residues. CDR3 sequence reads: CSAREGGMGSYEQYF. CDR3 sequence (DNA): TGCAGTGCTAGAGAGGGCGGGATGGGGTCCTACGAGCAGTACTTC.

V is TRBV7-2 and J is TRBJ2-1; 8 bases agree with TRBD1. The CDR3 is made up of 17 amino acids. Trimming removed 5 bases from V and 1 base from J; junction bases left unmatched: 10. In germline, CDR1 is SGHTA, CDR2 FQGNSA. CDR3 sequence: CASSIPRGLGSYNEQFF. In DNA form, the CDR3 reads TGTGCCAGCAGCATACCCAGGGGGCTAGGGTCCTACAATGAGCAGTTCTTC.

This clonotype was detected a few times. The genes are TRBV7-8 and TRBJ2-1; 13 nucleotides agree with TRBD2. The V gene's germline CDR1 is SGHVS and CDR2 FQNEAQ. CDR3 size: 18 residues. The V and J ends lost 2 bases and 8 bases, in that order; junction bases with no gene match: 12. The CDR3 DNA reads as TGTGCCAGCAGCTTATGGCTAACTAGCGGGGGGGACTCTGATGAGCAGTTCTTC. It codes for CASSLWLTSGGDSDEQFF.

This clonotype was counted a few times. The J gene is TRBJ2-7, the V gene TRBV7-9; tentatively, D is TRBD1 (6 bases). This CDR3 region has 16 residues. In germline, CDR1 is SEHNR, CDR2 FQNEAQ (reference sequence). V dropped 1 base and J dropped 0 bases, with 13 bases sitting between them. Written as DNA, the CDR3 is TGTGCCAGCAGCTTAGTAGGGGGATCCATCTCCTACGAGCAGTACTTC. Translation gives CASSLVGGSISYEQYF.

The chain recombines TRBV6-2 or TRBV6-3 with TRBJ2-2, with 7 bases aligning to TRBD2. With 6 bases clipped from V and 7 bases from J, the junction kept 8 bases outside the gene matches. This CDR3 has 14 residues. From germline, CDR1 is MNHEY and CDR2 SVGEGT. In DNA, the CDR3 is TGTGCCAGCAGGGCTACTAGCGTCTTCGGGGAGCTGTTTTTT. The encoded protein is CASRATSVFGELFF.

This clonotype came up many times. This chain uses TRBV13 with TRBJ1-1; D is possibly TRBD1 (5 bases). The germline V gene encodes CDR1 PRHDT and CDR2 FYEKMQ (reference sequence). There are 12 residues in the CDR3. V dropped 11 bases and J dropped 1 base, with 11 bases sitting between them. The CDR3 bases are TGTGCCGTAGGGGCAGAGAACACTGAAGCTTTCTTT. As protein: CAVGAENTEAFF.

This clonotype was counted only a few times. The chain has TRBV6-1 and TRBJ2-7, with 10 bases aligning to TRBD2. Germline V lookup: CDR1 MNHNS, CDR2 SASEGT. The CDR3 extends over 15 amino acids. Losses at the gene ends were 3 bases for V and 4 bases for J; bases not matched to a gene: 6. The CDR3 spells CASSDIIAGGYEQYV. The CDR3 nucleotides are TGTGCCAGCAGTGATATAATAGCGGGGGGTTACGAGCAGTACGTC.

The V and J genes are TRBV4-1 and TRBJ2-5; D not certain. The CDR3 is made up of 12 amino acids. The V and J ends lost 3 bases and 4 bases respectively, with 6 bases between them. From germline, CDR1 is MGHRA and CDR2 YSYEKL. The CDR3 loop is CASSHAGETQYF. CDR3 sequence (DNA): TGCGCCAGCAGCCATGCTGGAGAGACCCAGTACTTC.